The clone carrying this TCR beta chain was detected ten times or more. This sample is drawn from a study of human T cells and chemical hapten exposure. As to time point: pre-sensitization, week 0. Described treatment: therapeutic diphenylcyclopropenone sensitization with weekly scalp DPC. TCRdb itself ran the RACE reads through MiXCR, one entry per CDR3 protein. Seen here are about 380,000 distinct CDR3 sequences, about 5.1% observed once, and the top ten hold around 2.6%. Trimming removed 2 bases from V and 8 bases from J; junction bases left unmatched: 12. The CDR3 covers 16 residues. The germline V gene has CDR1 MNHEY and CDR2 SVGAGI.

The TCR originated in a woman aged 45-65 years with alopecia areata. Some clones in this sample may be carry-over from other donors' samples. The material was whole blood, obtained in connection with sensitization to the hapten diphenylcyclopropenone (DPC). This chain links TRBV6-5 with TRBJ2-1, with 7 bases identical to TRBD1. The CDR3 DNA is TGTGCCAGCAGTTACCTCGCAGGGGGAAGTAAGGATGAGCAGTTCTTC. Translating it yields CASSYLAGGSKDEQFF.